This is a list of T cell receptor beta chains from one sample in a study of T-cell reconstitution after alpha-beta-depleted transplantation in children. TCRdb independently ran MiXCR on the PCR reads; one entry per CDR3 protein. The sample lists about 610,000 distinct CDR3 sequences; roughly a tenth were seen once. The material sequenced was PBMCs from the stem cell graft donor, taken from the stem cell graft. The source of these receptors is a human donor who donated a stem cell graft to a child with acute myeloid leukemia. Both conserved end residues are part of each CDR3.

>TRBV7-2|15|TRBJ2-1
CASSTDLSSYNEQFF
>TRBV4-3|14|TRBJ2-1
CASSQGGLGLEQFF
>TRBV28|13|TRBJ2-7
CASSLEAGYEQYF
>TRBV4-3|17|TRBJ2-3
CASSQVGGAGGPDTQYF
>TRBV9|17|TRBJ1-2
CASSVETENSPNYGYTF
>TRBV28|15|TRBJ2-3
CASTYGDRAKDTQYF
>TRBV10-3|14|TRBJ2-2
CAISVISGTGELFF
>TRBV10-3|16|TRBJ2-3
CAISDPGLAGSDTQYF
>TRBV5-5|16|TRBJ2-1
CASSQRLAGSYNEQFF
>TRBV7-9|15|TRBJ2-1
CASSLAGSRGVEQFF
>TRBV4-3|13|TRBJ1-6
CASSQSQGTPLHF
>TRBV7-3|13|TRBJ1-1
CASSSLTGTEAFF
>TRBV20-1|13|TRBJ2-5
CSAIHPFQETQYF
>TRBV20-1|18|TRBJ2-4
CSARRITSGREAKNIQYF
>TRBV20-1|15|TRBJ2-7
CSARVSGRAKYEQYF
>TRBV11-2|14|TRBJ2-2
CASSTPGPVGELFF
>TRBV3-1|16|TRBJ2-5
CASSRNLAEVGETQYF
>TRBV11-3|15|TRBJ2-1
CASSGPGLAYNEQFF
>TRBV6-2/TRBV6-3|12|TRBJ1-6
CASTTGPSPLHF
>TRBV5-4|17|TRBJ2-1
CATQTGLAILSYNEQFF
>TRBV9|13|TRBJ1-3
CASSQDSGNTIYF
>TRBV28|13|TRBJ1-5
CASSLWSVPAQHF
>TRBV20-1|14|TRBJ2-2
CSAASGNLPGELFF
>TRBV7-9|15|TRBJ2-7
CASSSGTGRSSEQYF
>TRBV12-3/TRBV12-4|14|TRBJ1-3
CASSFLTDRNTIYF
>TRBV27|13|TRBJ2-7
CASSVRVHGEQYF
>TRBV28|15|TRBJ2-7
CASSLNWQSGHEQYF
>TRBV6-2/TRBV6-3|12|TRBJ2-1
CASSYSWNEQFF
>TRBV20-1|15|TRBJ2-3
CSATTRAESTDTQYF
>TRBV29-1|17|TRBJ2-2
CSAGGGSWSGRSGELFF
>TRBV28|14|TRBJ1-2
CASSFLVRAYGYTF
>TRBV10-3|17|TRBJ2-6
CAISVVVGVSGANVLTF
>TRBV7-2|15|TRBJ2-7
CASSLENRGPYEQYF
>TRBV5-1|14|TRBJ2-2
CASSLDRATGELFF
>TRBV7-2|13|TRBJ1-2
CASSSGGGIGYTF
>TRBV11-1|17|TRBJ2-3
CASSLTAVGPSTDTQYF
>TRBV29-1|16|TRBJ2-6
CSVEGEATSGANVLTF
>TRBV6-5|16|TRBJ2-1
CASSYSLGQSYNEQFF
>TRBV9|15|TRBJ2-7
CASSVAGQGAYEQYF
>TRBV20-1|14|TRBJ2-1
CSASGTDLYNEQFF
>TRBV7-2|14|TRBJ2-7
CASSWSGRAYEQYF
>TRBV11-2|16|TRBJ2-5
CASSLTTGELQETQYF
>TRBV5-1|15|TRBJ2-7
CASSSGTSGPYEQHF
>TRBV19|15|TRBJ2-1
CASSTGSSGSHEQFF